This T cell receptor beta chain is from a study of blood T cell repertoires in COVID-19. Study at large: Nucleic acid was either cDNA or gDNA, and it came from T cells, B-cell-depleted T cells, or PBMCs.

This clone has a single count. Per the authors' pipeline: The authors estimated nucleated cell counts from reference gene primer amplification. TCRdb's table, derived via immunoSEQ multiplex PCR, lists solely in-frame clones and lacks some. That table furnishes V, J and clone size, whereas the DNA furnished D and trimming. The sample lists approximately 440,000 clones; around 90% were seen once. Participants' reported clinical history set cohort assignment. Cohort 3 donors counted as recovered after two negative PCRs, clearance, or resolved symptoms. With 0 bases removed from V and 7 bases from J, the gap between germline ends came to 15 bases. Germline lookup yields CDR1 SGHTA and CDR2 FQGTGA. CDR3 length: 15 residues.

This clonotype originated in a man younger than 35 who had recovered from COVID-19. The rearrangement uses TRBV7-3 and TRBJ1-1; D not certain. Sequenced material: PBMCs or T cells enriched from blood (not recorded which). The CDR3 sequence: CASSLTGLASSEAFF. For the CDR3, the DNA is TGTGCCAGCAGCTTAACCGGACTGGCTTCGAGTGAAGCTTTCTTT.